This TCR beta chain was captured by sequencing in a study of control samples from healthy donors and cancer patients. V lost 7 bases, J lost 5 bases, and 4 bases stayed unmatched. This CDR3 comprises 12 residues. Germline V gene lookup returns CDR1 LGHDT and CDR2 YNNKEL (reference sequence). This table comes from immunoSEQ multiplex PCR, and its TCRdb copy is limited to in-frame clones, with some not included. The profile shows 100,000 to 150,000 clones, more than 75% of them singletons. Sequences were obtained from blood. The origin of this receptor is a man aged 60 to 75 in good health. This rearrangement joins TRBV3-1 (or the pseudogene TRBV3-2) to TRBJ1-2; 7 bases agree with TRBD1. Here the CDR3 reads CASTQGGYGYTF. DNA for the CDR3: TGTGCCAGCACCCAGGGGGGGTATGGCTACACCTTC.